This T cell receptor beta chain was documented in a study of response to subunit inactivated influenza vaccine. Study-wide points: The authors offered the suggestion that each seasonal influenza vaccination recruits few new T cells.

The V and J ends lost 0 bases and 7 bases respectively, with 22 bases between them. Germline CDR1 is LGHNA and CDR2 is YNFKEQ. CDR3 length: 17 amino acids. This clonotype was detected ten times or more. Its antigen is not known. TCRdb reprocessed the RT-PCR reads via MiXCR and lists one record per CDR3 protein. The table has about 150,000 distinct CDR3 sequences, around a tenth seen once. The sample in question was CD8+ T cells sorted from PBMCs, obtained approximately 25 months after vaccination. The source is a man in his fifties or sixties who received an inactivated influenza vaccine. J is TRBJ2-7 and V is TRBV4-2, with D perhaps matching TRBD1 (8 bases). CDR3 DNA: TGTGCCAGCAGCCAAGATCTGGCCAGGGGGCAAGCGGGAGAGCAGTACTTC. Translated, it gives CASSQDLARGQAGEQYF.